This is a list of T cell receptor beta chains from one sample in a study of post-analysis software for immune sequencing data. TCRdb re-derived calls from the PCR reads in MiXCR, one entry per CDR3 protein. Among about 770,000 distinct CDR3 sequences listed, around 45% were seen once. The source material was blood. These TCRs come from a girl under 18 with multiple sclerosis. Each CDR3 is given with its conserved first and last residue. Fields, in order: V gene, D gene, CDR3 length, J gene, clone size, CDR3 DNA, CDR3 protein. A D gene is named only where the DNA matches it firmly. The size of a clone is reported for some rows only, either as once, few or many, or as a class for expanded clones.

TRBV7-2	TRBD1	14	TRBJ2-7	-	TGTGCCAGCAGCTCCTGGACAGGTGACTACGAGCAGTACTTC	CASSSWTGDYEQYF
TRBV12-3/TRBV12-4	TRBD2	18	TRBJ2-3	few	TGTGCCAGCAGTTCAAACCCCGGGACTAGCTACTTCGCGAATACGCAGTATTTT	CASSSNPGTSYFANTQYF
TRBV20-1	-	14	TRBJ2-3	-	TGCAGCATATATGCCGGGCAGGTCACAGATACGCAGTATTTT	CSIYAGQVTDTQYF
TRBV7-9	-	12	TRBJ1-2	-	TGTGCCAGCAGCCGGAGGGACTATGGCTACACCTTC	CASSRRDYGYTF
TRBV11-2	TRBD2	15	TRBJ2-7	-	TGTGCCAGCAGCTTAGAGCGGGAGCGCTCCTACGAGCAGTACTTC	CASSLERERSYEQYF
TRBV7-9	TRBD1	15	TRBJ2-5	-	TGTGCCAGCAGATCCCTCCAGGGGGCAAGGGAGACCCAGTACTTC	CASRSLQGARETQYF
TRBV5-1	TRBD1	15	TRBJ2-1	-	TGCGCCAGCAGCTTGACAGGGGGCGTAAACAATGAGCAGTTCTTC	CASSLTGGVNNEQFF
TRBV10-2	-	15	TRBJ2-3	-	TGCGCCAGCAGTGAGGGGATTTCCCCCACAGATACGCAGTATTTT	CASSEGISPTDTQYF
TRBV29-1	TRBD1	13	TRBJ2-5	-	TGCAGCGTCCTGACAGGGGCGGGGGAGACCCAGTACTTC	CSVLTGAGETQYF
TRBV29-1	-	11	TRBJ1-2	-	TGCAGCGTTCCGGGAAACTATGGCTACACCTTC	CSVPGNYGYTF
TRBV29-1	-	14	TRBJ2-1	-	TGCAGCGGAGATCTAGTTTCAGGAGGCAATGAGCAGTTCTTC	CSGDLVSGGNEQFF
TRBV20-1	TRBD2	15	TRBJ2-1	-	TGCAGTGCTAATTCCGGACTAGCGGGAGCCGTTGAGCAGTTCTTC	CSANSGLAGAVEQFF
TRBV7-2	-	16	TRBJ2-1	-	TGTGCCAGCAGCTTATCCACTAAGAGCTCCTACAATGAGCAGTTCTTC	CASSLSTKSSYNEQFF
TRBV6-5	-	13	TRBJ2-1	few	TGTGCCAGCAGTTCCCGCCAGGGCTATGAGCAGTTCTTC	CASSSRQGYEQFF
TRBV29-1	-	11	TRBJ1-2	-	TGCAGCGTGGCCACAGGGAAGAGCTACACCTTC	CSVATGKSYTF
TRBV4-1	-	13	TRBJ1-1	-	TGCGCCAGCAGCCAAGATCTGAGTGGTGAAGCTTTCTTT	CASSQDLSGEAFF
TRBV3-1	-	17	TRBJ2-1	-	TGTGCCAGCAGCTCACAGAAACTATCGCCTGGGTACAATGAGCAGTTCTTC	CASSSQKLSPGYNEQFF
TRBV29-1	-	14	TRBJ1-1	-	TGCAGCGTTGAAGATCAAGGGGACTATGGTGAAGCTTTCTTT	CSVEDQGDYGEAFF
TRBV20-1	TRBD1	15	TRBJ1-2	few	TGCAGTGCTAGATCAGGGGACAGGCACGGGTATGGCTACACCTTC	CSARSGDRHGYGYTF
TRBV11-2	TRBD2	16	TRBJ2-4	-	TGTGCCAGCAGCCCTCGGACTAGCGGGAGTAGGTGGGAGCAGTACTTC	CASSPRTSGSRWEQYF
TRBV6-5	-	15	TRBJ2-7	-	TGTGCCAGCAGTTACTCAGGGGCCTCAGCCTACGAGCAGTACTTC	CASSYSGASAYEQYF
TRBV7-9	TRBD2	14	TRBJ2-5	-	TGTGCCAGCAGCTCCTCCGGACTAGAAGAGACCCAGTACTTC	CASSSSGLEETQYF
TRBV5-1	TRBD2	14	TRBJ2-1	-	TGCGCCAGCACCATAGCGGGCGCCTACAATGAGCGGTTCTTC	CASTIAGAYNERFF
TRBV20-1	-	14	TRBJ2-3	-	TGCAGTGCTAGCGCCGGGGTATCCACAGATACGCAGTATTTT	CSASAGVSTDTQYF
TRBV27	-	11	TRBJ2-3	-	TGTGCCAGCAAAAGGGGCTATACGCAGTATTTT	CASKRGYTQYF
TRBV20-1	-	16	TRBJ2-1	-	TGCAGTGCTTGGTCACCCATTAGCAGACCCTACAATGAGCAGTTCTTC	CSAWSPISRPYNEQFF
TRBV7-9	-	16	TRBJ2-7	-	TGTGCCAGCAGCCCAAAGGGAGGACTGAGCTCCTACGAGCAGTACTTC	CASSPKGGLSSYEQYF
TRBV5-6	TRBD1	15	TRBJ2-3	few	TGTGCCAGCAGCTCGACAGGGTATCATAGAGATACGCAGTATTTT	CASSSTGYHRDTQYF
TRBV16	-	12	TRBJ2-1	once	TGTGCCAGCTATACAAGCTACAATGAGCAGTTCTTC	CASYTSYNEQFF
TRBV5-1	-	14	TRBJ1-2	once	TGCGTCAGCAGCTTGGCCATTATCGGAGCGGGCTACACCTTC	CVSSLAIIGAGYTF
TRBV6-6	TRBD1	17	TRBJ2-7	-	TGTGCCAGCAACCCAGCCCTTACAGGGGCGAGCTCCTACGAGCAGTACTTC	CASNPALTGASSYEQYF
TRBV4-3	TRBD2	17	TRBJ2-2	-	TGCGCCAGCAGCCAAGATGGGCTAGCGGGAGACACCGGGGAGCTGTTTTTT	CASSQDGLAGDTGELFF